Each of the 24 T cell receptor beta chains below was sequenced from the same sample in a study of T cell changes during pregnancy in multiple sclerosis. TCRdb's table, derived via immunoSEQ multiplex PCR, lists solely in-frame clones and lacks some. The table shows approximately 100,000 clones, with less than 95% occurring only once. This specimen consisted of peripheral blood, obtained before pregnancy. These receptors were collected from a female donor with multiple sclerosis, enrolled in a pregnancy study.

V is TRBV7-6 and J is TRBJ1-6; D may be TRBD1 (6 bases). The ends were cut back, 2 bases at V and 7 bases at J, with 18 bases in the middle. The length of the CDR3 is 17 residues. From germline, CDR1 is SGHVS and CDR2 FNYEAQ. For the CDR3, the DNA is TGTGCCAGCAGCTTAACCCCCCTCACGACAGGCAATTCACCCCTCCACTTT. Amino acid sequence: CASSLTPLTTGNSPLHF.

This rearrangement joins TRBV19 to TRBJ2-3; D unclear. Trimming left V 4 bases short and J 6 bases short, with 8 bases between. Germline V CDR1 and CDR2: LNHDA, SQIVND (reference sequence). The CDR3 runs to 12 residues. CDR3 sequence (DNA): TGTGCCAGTAGTAATAACGCGGATACGCAGTATTTT. Translation: CASSNNADTQYF.

This clone was seen only once. The chain has TRBV6-5 and TRBJ1-1, with D perhaps matching TRBD1 (6 bases). Per the germline V gene, CDR1 is MNHEY and CDR2 is SVGAGI. The length of the CDR3 is 14 residues. V was shortened by 6 bases and J by 1 base, with 12 bases between the two germline ends. CDR3 coding DNA: TGTGCCAGCAGCCGGACAGTATCGAACACTGAAGCTTTCTTT. This codes for CASSRTVSNTEAFF.

The chain combines TRBV5-1 with TRBJ2-7, with 9 positions matching TRBD1. This CDR3 spans 14 amino acids. With 4 bases clipped from V and 3 bases from J, the junction kept 5 bases outside the gene matches. The germline CDR1 and CDR2 sequences are SGHRS and YFSETQ. As DNA, the CDR3 is TGCGCCAGCAGCCCCCGACAGGGGGACTACGAGCAGTACTTC. This translates into CASSPRQGDYEQYF.

The chain employs TRBV7-9 and TRBJ1-5, with D perhaps matching TRBD1 (5 bases). Germline V gene sequence: CDR1 SEHNR, CDR2 FQNEAQ (reference sequence). The CDR3 covers 15 residues. With 1 base removed from V and 4 bases from J, the gap between germline ends came to 11 bases. The CDR3 DNA reads TGTGCCAGCAGCTTAGGGCAGGGCCTTAATCAGCCCCAGCATTTT. Translated: CASSLGQGLNQPQHF.

This clone was observed a handful of times. This sequence joins TRBV6-4 and TRBJ2-3, with D possibly matching TRBD2 (6 bases). CDR3 length equals 14 residues. V was clipped by 6 bases and J by 0 bases, with 10 bases between them. Germline lookup yields CDR1 MRHNA and CDR2 SNTAGT. CDR3 residues: CASSGGTSTDTQYF. CDR3 bases: TGTGCCAGCAGCGGGGGAACTAGCACAGATACGCAGTATTTT.

The chain has TRBV7-9 and TRBJ2-5, with TRBD1 matching 8 bases. The length of the CDR3 is 15 residues. Germline values: CDR1 SEHNR, CDR2 FQNEAQ (reference sequence). V gave up 0 bases and J gave up 4 bases; unmatched junction bases: 4. This chain's CDR3 is CASSLAQGVGETQYF. The CDR3 DNA follows: TGTGCCAGCAGCTTAGCACAGGGGGTTGGAGAGACCCAGTACTTC.

The J gene is TRBJ2-5, the V gene TRBV5-1; TRBD1 agrees at 9 bases. J gave up 2 bases and V 4 bases, and 6 bases lay outside the gene matches. Germline V lookup: CDR1 SGHRS, CDR2 YFSETQ. There are 15 residues in the CDR3. The CDR3 DNA follows: TGCGCCAGCAGCCCTGGACAGGGGTGGCAAGAGACCCAGTACTTC. Amino acid sequence: CASSPGQGWQETQYF. The full variable domain, with the rest looked up from reference TRBV5-1 and TRBJ2-5, is KAGVTQTPRYLIKTRGQQVTLSCSPISGHRSVSWYQQTPGQGLQFLFEYFSETQRNKGNFPGRFSGRQFSNSRSEMNVSTLELGDSALYLCASSPGQGWQETQYFGPGTRLLVL.

The J gene is TRBJ2-5, the V gene TRBV5-8, with unresolved D. V shed 2 bases and J shed 4 bases, with 12 bases lying between them. CDR3 length: 14 residues. Germline V CDR1 and CDR2: SGHTS, YDEGEE. The CDR3 sequence is CASSLRLDRETQYF. The DNA for the CDR3 is TGTGCCAGCAGCTTACGGCTAGATCGAGAGACCCAGTACTTC.

In this sample, this clone turned up many times. The chain joins TRBV28 to TRBJ2-1, with D unresolved. This CDR3 region has 11 residues. Looked up from germline, CDR1 is MDHEN and CDR2 is SYDVKM. The V end was cut by 3 bases, the J end by 15 bases, with 12 bases between. CDR3 sequence (DNA): TGTGCCAGCAGTTTGGGCCCCTCTTGGTTCTTC. Amino acid sequence: CASSLGPSWFF.

The genes are TRBV7-9 and TRBJ2-7, with D possibly matching TRBD2 (7 bases). V was clipped by 5 bases and J by 0 bases, with 11 bases between them. CDR3 length: 14 residues. Germline V gene data show CDR1 as SEHNR and CDR2 as FQNEAQ (reference sequence). The CDR3 reads CASSRGAPSYEQYF. The CDR3 DNA reads TGTGCCAGCAGCCGGGGGGCCCCCTCCTACGAGCAGTACTTC.

The chain combines TRBV5-1 with TRBJ1-1; D perhaps matches TRBD1 (6 bases). Germline lookup yields CDR1 SGHRS and CDR2 YFSETQ. V was cut by 6 bases and J by 5 bases, with 14 bases left in between. CDR3 length: 13 residues. The chain's CDR3 is CASTGGTETEAFF. The CDR3 nucleotides are TGCGCCAGCACGGGGGGCACAGAGACTGAAGCTTTCTTT.

This rearrangement joins TRBV7-8 to TRBJ1-6; TRBD1 aligns across 9 bases. The V gene end was trimmed by 5 bases and the J gene end by 6 bases; junction bases not matched to a gene: 5. The CDR3 is 15 amino acids. Per germline, CDR1 SGHVS and CDR2 FQNEAQ. This CDR3 is CASSPDRGGNSPLHF. Written as DNA, the CDR3 is TGTGCCAGCAGCCCGGACAGGGGAGGTAATTCACCCCTCCACTTT.

This clone has a single count. This sequence joins TRBV15 and TRBJ1-5; D call uncertain. The germline V gene has CDR1 LNHNV and CDR2 YYDKDF (reference sequence). With 0 bases removed from V and 1 base from J, the gap between germline ends came to 10 bases. This CDR3 spans 16 amino acids. CDR3 bases: TGTGCCACCAGCAGAGAGCCGCCCACAAGCAATCAGCCCCAGCATTTT. It translates to CATSREPPTSNQPQHF.

V is TRBV4-2 and J is TRBJ2-7; D remains unclear. Germline CDR1 reads LGHNA; CDR2 reads YNFKEQ. V was shortened by 1 base and J by 4 bases, with 11 bases between the two germline ends. This CDR3 has 14 residues. CDR3 amino acids: CASSQAQVVYEQYF. In DNA form, the CDR3 reads TGTGCCAGCAGCCAAGCCCAGGTGGTGTACGAGCAGTACTTC.

This chain links TRBV19 with TRBJ2-6; 10 bases are a match to TRBD1. The V gene's germline CDR1 is LNHDA and CDR2 SQIVND (reference sequence). The CDR3 is 17 amino acids. J lost 4 bases, V lost 8 bases, and 11 bases had no gene match. The CDR3 sequence is CASVNRDRGSGANVLTF. DNA for the CDR3: TGTGCCAGTGTAAACCGGGACAGGGGATCCGGGGCCAACGTCCTGACTTTC.

V is TRBV2 and J is TRBJ2-1; TRBD2 agrees at 8 bases. The germline CDR1 and CDR2 sequences are SNHLY and FYNNEI. J lost 0 bases, V lost 6 bases, and 4 bases had no gene match. The CDR3 is made up of 15 amino acids. As DNA, the CDR3 is TGTGCCAGCAGAGGAAGCGGGAGCTCCTACAATGAGCAGTTCTTC. Translation: CASRGSGSSYNEQFF.

V usage is TRBV27 and J usage is TRBJ2-3; 10 bases align to TRBD2. Germline V lookup: CDR1 MNHEY, CDR2 SMNVEV (reference sequence). The CDR3 covers 18 residues. Trimming removed 7 bases from V and 1 base from J; junction bases left unmatched: 14. This CDR3 is CASTSLPSGGRGTDTQYF. The CDR3 DNA is TGTGCCAGCACCTCATTACCTAGCGGGGGTCGGGGCACAGATACGCAGTATTTT.

This clone has a single count. The chain is built from TRBV19 and TRBJ2-2; TRBD2 agrees at 8 bases. With 7 bases clipped from V and 5 bases from J, the junction kept 6 bases outside the gene matches. Germline CDR1 reads LNHDA; CDR2 reads SQIVND (reference sequence). CDR3 size: 14 residues. Written as DNA, the CDR3 is TGTGCCAGTAAGGTACTAGCGGAAACCGGGGAGCTGTTTTTT. As protein: CASKVLAETGELFF.

The V and J genes are TRBV4-3 and TRBJ2-2; D is ambiguous. Germline values: CDR1 LGHNA, CDR2 YSLEER. The CDR3 totals 15 residues. Trimming took 0 bases from V and 1 from J, leaving 6 bases between them. Here the CDR3 reads CASSQDAENTGELFF. The CDR3, as DNA: TGCGCCAGCAGCCAAGATGCAGAGAACACCGGGGAGCTGTTTTTT.

V gene TRBV29-1 combines with J gene TRBJ2-3, with TRBD1 matching 9 bases. This CDR3 has 15 amino acids. V gave up 1 base and J gave up 6 bases; unmatched junction bases: 8. Germline assignment: CDR1 SQVTM and CDR2 ANQGSEA. The CDR3 nucleotides are TGCAGCGTTGAAGGAGGGGACAGGGCCCCCGATACGCAGTATTTT. Its translation is CSVEGGDRAPDTQYF.

This chain connects TRBV10-3 to TRBJ1-2; TRBD1 matches at 8 bases. The CDR3 is 15 residues long. Germline V gene data show CDR1 as ENHRY and CDR2 as SYGVKD. J was trimmed by 2 bases and V by 10 bases; bases with no gene match: 12. This CDR3 is CATGTDRAINYGYTF. The CDR3 coding sequence is TGTGCCACCGGTACGGACAGGGCGATAAACTATGGCTACACCTTC.

The chain couples TRBV15 to TRBJ2-2; TRBD2 agrees at 8 bases. The germline V gene encodes CDR1 LNHNV and CDR2 YYDKDF (reference sequence). The length of the CDR3 is 15 residues. V shed 0 bases, J shed 4 bases, and the junction held 1 base outside the gene matches. DNA for the CDR3: TGTGCCACCAGCAGAGACCTAGCGGGCACCGGGGAGCTGTTTTTT. Encoded protein: CATSRDLAGTGELFF.

The chain carries TRBV4-1 and TRBJ2-2, with 12 bases fitting TRBD2. The CDR3 loop spans 19 amino acids. CDR1 is MGHRA and CDR2 is YSYEKL in the germline V gene. Unmatched junction bases numbered 13, after V lost 1 base and J lost 7 bases. DNA for the CDR3: TGCGCCAGCAGCCAAGGACCGGGACTAGCGGGCCCCAAGGGCGGGGAGCTGTTTTTT. It specifies CASSQGPGLAGPKGGELFF.